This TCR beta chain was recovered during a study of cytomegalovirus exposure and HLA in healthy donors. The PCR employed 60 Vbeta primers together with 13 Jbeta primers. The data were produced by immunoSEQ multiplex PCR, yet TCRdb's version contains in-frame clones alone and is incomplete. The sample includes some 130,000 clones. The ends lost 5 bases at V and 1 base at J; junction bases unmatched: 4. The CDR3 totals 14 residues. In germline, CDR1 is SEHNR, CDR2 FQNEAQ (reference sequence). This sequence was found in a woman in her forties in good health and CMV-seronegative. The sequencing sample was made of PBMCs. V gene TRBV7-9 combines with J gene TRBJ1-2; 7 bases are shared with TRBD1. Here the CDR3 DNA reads TGTGCCAGCAGCCGGCAGGGGGTTAACTATGGCTACACCTTC. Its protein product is CASSRQGVNYGYTF.